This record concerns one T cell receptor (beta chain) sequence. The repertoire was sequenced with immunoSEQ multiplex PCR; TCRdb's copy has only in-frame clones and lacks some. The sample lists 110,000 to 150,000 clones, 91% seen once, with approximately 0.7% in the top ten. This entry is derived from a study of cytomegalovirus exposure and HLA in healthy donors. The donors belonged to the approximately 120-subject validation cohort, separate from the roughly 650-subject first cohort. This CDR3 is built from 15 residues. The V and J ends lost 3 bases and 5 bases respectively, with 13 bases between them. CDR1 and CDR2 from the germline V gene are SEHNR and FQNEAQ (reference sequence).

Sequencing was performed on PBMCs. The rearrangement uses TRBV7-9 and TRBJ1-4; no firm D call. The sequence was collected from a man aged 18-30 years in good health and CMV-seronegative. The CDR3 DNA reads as TGTGCCAGCAGCTTTAATCTTGGGAGAAATGAAAAACTGTTTTTT. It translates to CASSFNLGRNEKLFF.